This TCR beta chain was identified during a study of T cell responses to AZD1222 COVID-19 vaccine. Profiling relied on immunoSEQ multiplex PCR, and the TCRdb table lists in-frame clones only, not all of them. The table includes about 120,000 clones, about 86% detected once. A few counts support this clone. Relative to the germline gene, one junction end is altered; a read error may explain this. This CDR3 has 12 residues. Per the germline V gene, CDR1 is SQVTM and CDR2 is ANQGSEA. The genes are TRBV29-1 and TRBJ1-2, with 7 nucleotides matching TRBD1. The sequence was collected from an adult in good health. The sequencing used peripheral blood, collected on day 0 of AZD1222 vaccination. The CDR3 DNA reads as TGCAGCGTTGAAGATCGGGTCAGGGGGTACGACTTC. Encoded protein: CSVEDRVRGYDF.